This T cell receptor (beta chain) comes out of a study of shared clonotypes between healthy human individuals. Study-level results: Researchers found naive subsets generally carried larger estimated richness than memory subsets.

Genomic DNA from each subset was divided evenly over several immunoSEQ plates. TCRdb keeps only in-frame clones here, not all; method: immunoSEQ multiplex PCR. The sample lists roughly 2 million clones; about 95% were seen once. CD45RO negativity and positive selection for CCR7 defined naive CD8 cells, a population that excluded terminally differentiated effector memory CD45RA+ cells. Concerning this clone itself: As yet, its antigen is unknown.

V was shortened by 2 bases and J by 4 bases, with 8 bases between the two germline ends. The germline gives CDR1 SGDLS, CDR2 YYNGEE. The length of the CDR3 is 13 residues. The chain combines TRBV9 with TRBJ2-3; D is ambiguous. Sequenced: naive CD8+ T cells sorted from blood. This clonotype originated in a man between 18 and 29 years old in good health. The CDR3 coding sequence is TGTGCCAGCAGCGTCGGGTACCCAGATACGCAGTATTTT. Its translation: CASSVGYPDTQYF.